This T cell receptor (beta chain) comes out of a study of T cells in Graves' hyperthyroidism and ophthalmopathy. Amplification yielded TCR beta CDR3 regions, with RNA transcripts as the source. The TCR CDR3 first-round RT-PCR relied on the HTBI primer set. One entry per CDR3 protein results from TCRdb running MiXCR on the multiplex PCR reads. The table records over 700,000 distinct CDR3 sequences, 35% of them present only once. Lactation, pregnancy, other autoimmune disease or uncontrolled infection led to exclusion of patients. Every diagnosis used clinical symptoms, serum thyroxine and TRAb, thyroid ultrasound and orbital computed tomography. PBMCs stemmed from under 11 ml fresh peripheral blood. The sample holds many counts of this clonotype. Antigen: not known. The germline V and J ends were trimmed by 5 bases and 1 base, with 6 bases remaining between them. The CDR3 totals 12 residues. CDR1 and CDR2 from the germline V gene are MNHNY and SVGAGI (reference sequence).

Notes on the study in general: Blood also held most thyroid clonotypes expanded beyond 0.001.

What was sequenced was blood. The rearrangement uses TRBV6-6 and TRBJ2-7; D gene uncertain. The clonotype was recovered from a woman between 35 and 50 years old with Graves' hyperthyroidism. The chain's CDR3 is CASSTQSYEQYF. The CDR3 nucleotides are TGTGCCAGCAGTACACAGTCCTACGAGCAGTACTTC.